Sequencing of this T cell receptor beta chain was carried out in a study of OX40 agonist ivuxolimab in advanced cancers. In the study overall: Patients achieving partial responses numbered three: one hepatocellular carcinoma case and two cutaneous melanoma cases. Study findings and constraints: Patients who responded partially at 0.1-3.0 mg/kg showed clonal expansion ranking among the lowest. The specificity for antigen of the expanded peripheral T cells was not determined. Fewer expanded clones were found on average in CD4+ than in CD8+ T cells.

The CDR3 loop spans 14 amino acids. CDR1 and CDR2 from the germline V gene are SGHDT and YYEEEE. V was trimmed by 0 bases and J by 6 bases, leaving 7 bases between them. TCRdb's table, derived via immunoSEQ multiplex PCR, lists solely in-frame clones and lacks some. The sample lists roughly 43,000 clones, 75% to 90% occurring once. In this sample, this clone turned up once. Its antigen is still unknown. The sample in question was CD4+ or CD8+ T cells sorted from blood, obtained in a trial of the OX40 agonist ivuxolimab. This sequence was found in an adult with an advanced solid tumor such as melanoma, head and neck, liver or kidney cancer. The chain links TRBV5-6 to TRBJ1-6; D is ambiguous. The CDR3 sequence is CASSLGRTNSPLHF. CDR3 DNA sequence: TGTGCCAGCAGCTTGGGGCGTACTAATTCACCCCTCCACTTT.